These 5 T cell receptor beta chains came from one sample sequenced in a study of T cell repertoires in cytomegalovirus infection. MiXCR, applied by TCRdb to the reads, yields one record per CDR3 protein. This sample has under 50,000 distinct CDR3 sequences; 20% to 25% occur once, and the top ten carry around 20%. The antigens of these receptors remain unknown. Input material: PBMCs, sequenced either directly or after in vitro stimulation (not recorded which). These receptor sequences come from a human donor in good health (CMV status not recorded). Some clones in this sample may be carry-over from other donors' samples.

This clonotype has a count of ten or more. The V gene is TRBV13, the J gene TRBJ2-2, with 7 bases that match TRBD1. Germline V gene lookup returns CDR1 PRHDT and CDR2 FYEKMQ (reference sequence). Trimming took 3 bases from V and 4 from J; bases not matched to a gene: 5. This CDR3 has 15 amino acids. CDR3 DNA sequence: TGTGCCAGCAGCTTTGACAGGGTGGTCACCGGGGAGCTGTTTTTT. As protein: CASSFDRVVTGELFF.

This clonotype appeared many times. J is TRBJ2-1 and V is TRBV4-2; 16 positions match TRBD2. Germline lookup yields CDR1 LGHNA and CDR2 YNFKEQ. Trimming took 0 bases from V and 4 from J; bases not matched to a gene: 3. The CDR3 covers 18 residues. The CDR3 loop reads CASSQEGTSGGDYNEQFF. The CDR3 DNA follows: TGTGCCAGCAGCCAAGAGGGGACTAGCGGGGGGGATTACAATGAGCAGTTCTTC.

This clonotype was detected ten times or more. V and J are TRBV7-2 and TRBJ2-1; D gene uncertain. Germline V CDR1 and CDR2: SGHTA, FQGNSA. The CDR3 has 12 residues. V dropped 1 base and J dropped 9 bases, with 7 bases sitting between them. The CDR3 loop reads CASSLVGSEQFF. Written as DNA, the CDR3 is TGTGCCAGCAGCTTAGTAGGTTCTGAGCAGTTCTTC. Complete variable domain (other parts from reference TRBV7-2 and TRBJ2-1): GAGVSQSPSNKVTEKGKDVELRCDPISGHTALYWYRQSLGQGLEFLIYFQGNSAPDKSGLPSDRFSAERTGGSVSTLTIQRTQQEDSAVYLCASSLVGSEQFFGPGTRLTVL.

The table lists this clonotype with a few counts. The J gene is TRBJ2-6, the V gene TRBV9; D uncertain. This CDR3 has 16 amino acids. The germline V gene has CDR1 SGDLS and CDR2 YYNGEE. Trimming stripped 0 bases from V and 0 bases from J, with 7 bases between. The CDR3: CASSVGMGSGANVLTF. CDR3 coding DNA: TGTGCCAGCAGCGTAGGGATGGGCTCTGGGGCCAACGTCCTGACTTTC.

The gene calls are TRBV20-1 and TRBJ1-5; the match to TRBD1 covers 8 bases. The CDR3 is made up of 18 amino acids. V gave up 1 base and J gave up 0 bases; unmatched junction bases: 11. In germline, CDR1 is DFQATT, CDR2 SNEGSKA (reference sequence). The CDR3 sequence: CSARGGAGGSASNQPQHF. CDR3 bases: TGCAGTGCTAGAGGCGGGGCAGGGGGCTCTGCTAGCAATCAGCCCCAGCATTTT.